This TCR beta chain comes out of a study of CD8+ T cells in alopecia areata. The treatment here: oral pan-JAK inhibitor, 5-10 mg twice daily. V shed 4 bases and J 0 bases; nucleotides not matched to a gene: 6. CDR3 size: 15 residues. The V gene's germline CDR1 is SGHDT and CDR2 YYEEEE. Investigators isolated RNA and reverse transcribed it into cDNA to act as the sequencing template. Assay used: immunoSEQ multiplex PCR; TCRdb lists only in-frame clones, some missing. Seen here are some 160,000 clones, approximately 65% observed once, and the top ten hold around 0.9%. This clone has more than one count but fewer than ten.

The input for sequencing was CD4+ T cells sorted from blood, taken at week 4, from a patient treated with tofacitinib. The sequence came from a human donor with alopecia areata. This chain joins TRBV5-6 and TRBJ1-2; 7 bases align to TRBD1. This chain's CDR3 is CASSPGTASNYGYTF. DNA of the CDR3: TGTGCCAGCAGCCCCGGGACAGCCTCTAACTATGGCTACACCTTC.